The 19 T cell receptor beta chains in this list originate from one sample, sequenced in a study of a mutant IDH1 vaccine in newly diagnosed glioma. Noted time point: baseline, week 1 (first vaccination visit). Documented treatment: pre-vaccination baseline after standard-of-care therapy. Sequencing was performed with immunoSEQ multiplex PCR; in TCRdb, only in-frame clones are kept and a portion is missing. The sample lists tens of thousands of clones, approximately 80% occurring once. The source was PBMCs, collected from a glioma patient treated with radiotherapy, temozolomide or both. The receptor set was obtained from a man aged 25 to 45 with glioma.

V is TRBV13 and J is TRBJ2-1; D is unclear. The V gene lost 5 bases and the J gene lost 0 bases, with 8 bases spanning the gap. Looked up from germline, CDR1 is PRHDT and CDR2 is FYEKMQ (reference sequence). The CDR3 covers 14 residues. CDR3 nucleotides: TGTGCCAGCAGCCCAAAGGGCTCCTACAATGAGCAGTTCTTC. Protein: CASSPKGSYNEQFF. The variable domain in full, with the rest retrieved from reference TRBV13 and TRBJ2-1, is AAGVIQSPRHLIKEKRETATLKCYPIPRHDTVYWYQQGPGQDPQFLISFYEKMQSDKGSIPDRFSAQQFSDYHSELNMSSLELGDSALYFCASSPKGSYNEQFFGPGTRLTVL.

The chain's CDR3 is CSVVGETYEQYF. CDR3 bases: TGCAGCGTTGTTGGGGAGACCTACGAGCAGTACTTC. The chain combines TRBV29-1 with TRBJ2-7; possible D gene TRBD2, 5 bases. This CDR3 is built from 12 residues. Looked up from germline, CDR1 is SQVTM and CDR2 is ANQGSEA. The germline V and J ends were trimmed by 4 bases and 2 bases, with 9 bases remaining between them.

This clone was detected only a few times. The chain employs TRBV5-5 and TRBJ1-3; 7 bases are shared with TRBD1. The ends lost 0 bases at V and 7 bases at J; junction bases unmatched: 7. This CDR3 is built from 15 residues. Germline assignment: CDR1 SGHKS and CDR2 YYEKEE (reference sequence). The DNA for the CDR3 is TGTGCCAGCAGCTTGGGGGACAGCAGGAGGAACACCATATATTTT. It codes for CASSLGDSRRNTIYF.

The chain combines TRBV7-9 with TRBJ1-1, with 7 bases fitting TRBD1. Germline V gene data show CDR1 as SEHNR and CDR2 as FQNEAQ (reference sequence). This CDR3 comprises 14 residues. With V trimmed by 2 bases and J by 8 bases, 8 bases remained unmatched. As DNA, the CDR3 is TGTGCCAGCAGCTTATTGTACGGACAGGACGAAGCTTTCTTT. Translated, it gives CASSLLYGQDEAFF.

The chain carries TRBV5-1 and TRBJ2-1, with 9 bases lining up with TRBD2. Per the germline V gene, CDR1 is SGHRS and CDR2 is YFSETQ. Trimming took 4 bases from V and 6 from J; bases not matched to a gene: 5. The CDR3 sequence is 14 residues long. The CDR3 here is CASSPRSGGNEQFF. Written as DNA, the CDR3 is TGCGCCAGCAGCCCGCGTAGCGGGGGCAATGAGCAGTTCTTC.

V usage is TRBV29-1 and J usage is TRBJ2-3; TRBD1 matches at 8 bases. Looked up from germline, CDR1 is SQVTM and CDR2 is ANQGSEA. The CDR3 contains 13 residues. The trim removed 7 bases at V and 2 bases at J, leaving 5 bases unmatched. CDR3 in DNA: TGCAGCGCGGGGGACAGGTACACAGATACGCAGTATTTT. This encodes CSAGDRYTDTQYF.

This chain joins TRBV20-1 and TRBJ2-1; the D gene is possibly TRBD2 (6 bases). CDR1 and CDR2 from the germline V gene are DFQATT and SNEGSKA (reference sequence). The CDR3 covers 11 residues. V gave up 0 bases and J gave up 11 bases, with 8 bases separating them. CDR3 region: CSARDREKQFF. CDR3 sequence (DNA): TGCAGTGCTAGAGACCGGGAGAAGCAGTTCTTC.

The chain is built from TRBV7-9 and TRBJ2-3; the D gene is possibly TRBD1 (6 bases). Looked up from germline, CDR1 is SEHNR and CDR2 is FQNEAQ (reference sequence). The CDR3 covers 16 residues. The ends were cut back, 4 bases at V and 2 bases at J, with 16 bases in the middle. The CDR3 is CASSYPTGFPTDTQYF. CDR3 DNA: TGTGCCAGCAGCTATCCGACAGGCTTTCCCACAGATACGCAGTATTTT.

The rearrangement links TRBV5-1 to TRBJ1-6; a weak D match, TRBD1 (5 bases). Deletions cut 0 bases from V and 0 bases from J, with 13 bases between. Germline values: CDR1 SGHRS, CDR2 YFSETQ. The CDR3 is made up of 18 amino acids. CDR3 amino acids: CASSLVAGPSSYNSPLHF. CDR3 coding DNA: TGCGCCAGCAGCTTGGTGGCAGGGCCAAGCTCCTATAATTCACCCCTCCACTTT.

CDR3 bases: TGTGCCTGCCAAGCTAGTAGGGTCTCTGAGACCCAGTACTTC. Its translation is CACQASRVSETQYF. The chain carries TRBV30 and TRBJ2-5; D not certain. Germline V lookup: CDR1 GTSNPN, CDR2 SVGIG (reference sequence). The CDR3 runs to 14 residues. Trimming pared 6 bases from V and 5 bases from J, leaving 19 bases between.

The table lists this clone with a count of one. CDR3 sequence (DNA): TGCGCCAGCAGCTTATCAACGACGACCGGGGAGCTGTTTTTT. This gives the protein CASSLSTTTGELFF. This chain joins TRBV5-1 and TRBJ2-2; no clear D gene. The V end was cut by 2 bases, the J end by 5 bases, with 10 bases between. This CDR3 is 14 amino acids long. Germline loops: CDR1 SGHRS, CDR2 YFSETQ.

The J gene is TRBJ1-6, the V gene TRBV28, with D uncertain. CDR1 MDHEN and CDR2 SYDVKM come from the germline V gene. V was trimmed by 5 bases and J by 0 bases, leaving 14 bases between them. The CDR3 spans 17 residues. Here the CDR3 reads CASSPLILSSYNSPLHF. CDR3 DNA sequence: TGTGCCAGCAGTCCTCTGATCCTCAGCTCCTATAATTCACCCCTCCACTTT.

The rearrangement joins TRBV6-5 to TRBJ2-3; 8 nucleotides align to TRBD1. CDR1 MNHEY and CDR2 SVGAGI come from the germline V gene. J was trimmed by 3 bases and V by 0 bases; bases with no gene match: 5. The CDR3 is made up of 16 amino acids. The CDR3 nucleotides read TGTGCCAGCAGTTACTCGAAACAGGGGGTGACAGATACGCAGTATTTT. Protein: CASSYSKQGVTDTQYF.

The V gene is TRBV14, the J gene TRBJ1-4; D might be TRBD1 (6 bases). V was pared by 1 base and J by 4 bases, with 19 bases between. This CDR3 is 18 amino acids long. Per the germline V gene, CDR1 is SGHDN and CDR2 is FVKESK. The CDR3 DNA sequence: TGTGCCAGCAGCCAAGGAGGAGGGGACATTCCCCTTAATGAAAAACTGTTTTTT. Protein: CASSQGGGDIPLNEKLFF. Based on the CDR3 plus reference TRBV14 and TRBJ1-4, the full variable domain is EAGVTQFPSHSVIEKGQTVTLRCDPISGHDNLYWYRRVMGKEIKFLLHFVKESKQDESGMPNNRFLAERTGGTYSTLKVQPAELEDSGVYFCASSQGGGDIPLNEKLFFGSGTQLSVL.

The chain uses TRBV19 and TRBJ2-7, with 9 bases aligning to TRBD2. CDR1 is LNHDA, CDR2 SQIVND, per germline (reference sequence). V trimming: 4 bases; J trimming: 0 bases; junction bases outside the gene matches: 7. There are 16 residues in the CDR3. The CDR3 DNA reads TGTGCCAGTAGTAGGAATAGCGGGGGCCACTCCTACGAGCAGTACTTC. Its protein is CASSRNSGGHSYEQYF.

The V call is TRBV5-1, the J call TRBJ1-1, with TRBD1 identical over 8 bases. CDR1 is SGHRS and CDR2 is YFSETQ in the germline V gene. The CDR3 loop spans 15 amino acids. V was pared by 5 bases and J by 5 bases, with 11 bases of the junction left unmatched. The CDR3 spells CASSFPGQGRTEAFF. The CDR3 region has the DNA TGCGCCAGCAGTTTTCCCGGACAGGGTAGAACTGAAGCTTTCTTT.

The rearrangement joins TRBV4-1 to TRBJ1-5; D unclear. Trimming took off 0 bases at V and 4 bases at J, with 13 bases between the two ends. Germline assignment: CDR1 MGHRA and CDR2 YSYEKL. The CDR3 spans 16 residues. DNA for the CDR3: TGCGCCAGCAGCCAAGATGATTCCTGGAGGAATCAGCCCCAGCATTTT. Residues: CASSQDDSWRNQPQHF.

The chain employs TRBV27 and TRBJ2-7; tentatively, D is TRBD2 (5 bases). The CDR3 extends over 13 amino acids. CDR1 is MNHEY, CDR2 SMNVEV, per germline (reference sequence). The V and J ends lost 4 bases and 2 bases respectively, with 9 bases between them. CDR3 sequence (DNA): TGTGCCAGCAGTTCCGGGATACCCTACGAGCAGTACTTC. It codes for CASSSGIPYEQYF.

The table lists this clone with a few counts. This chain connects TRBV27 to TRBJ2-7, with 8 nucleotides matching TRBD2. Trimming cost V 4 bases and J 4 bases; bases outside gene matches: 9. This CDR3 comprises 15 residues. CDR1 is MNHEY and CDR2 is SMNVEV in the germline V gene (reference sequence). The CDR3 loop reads CASSSAWTSSYEQYF. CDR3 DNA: TGTGCCAGCAGTTCAGCTTGGACTAGCTCATACGAGCAGTACTTC.